The 32 T cell receptor beta chains below all came from one sample that was sequenced in a study of OX40 agonist ivuxolimab in advanced cancers. Profiled with immunoSEQ multiplex PCR; TCRdb holds only in-frame clones, not every one. The repertoire holds about 90,000 clones, with about 90% as singletons. Here the sequenced sample was CD4+ or CD8+ T cells sorted from blood, taken in a trial of the OX40 agonist ivuxolimab. All receptors come from an adult with an advanced solid tumor such as melanoma, head and neck, liver or kidney cancer.

V usage is TRBV7-2 and J usage is TRBJ2-7; D tentatively reads TRBD1 or TRBD2 (5 bases each). The CDR3 runs to 12 residues. Trimming cost V 5 bases and J 9 bases, with 14 bases left between them. CDR1 and CDR2 (germline): SGHTA, FQGNSA. CDR3 sequence reads: CASSVGETGQYF. DNA of the CDR3: TGTGCCAGCAGCGTGGGGGAGACGGGGCAGTACTTC.

The J gene is TRBJ2-7, the V gene TRBV7-9; the D gene is possibly TRBD2 (5 bases). CDR1 and CDR2 from the germline V gene are SEHNR and FQNEAQ (reference sequence). This CDR3 is 12 amino acids long. V lost 5 bases and J 3 bases, leaving 8 bases between the germline ends. The CDR3 reads CASSLDFYEQYF. The CDR3 nucleotides read TGTGCCAGCAGCCTGGACTTCTACGAGCAGTACTTC.

This chain uses TRBV7-9 with TRBJ2-7; TRBD2 aligns across 8 bases. Germline lookup yields CDR1 SEHNR and CDR2 FQNEAQ (reference sequence). The CDR3 totals 16 residues. The ends lost 6 bases at V and 1 base at J; junction bases unmatched: 11. This CDR3 is CASRHKRENLSYEQYF. The DNA for the CDR3 is TGTGCCAGCAGACATAAGCGGGAGAACCTATCCTACGAGCAGTACTTC.

The rearrangement joins TRBV6-6 to TRBJ2-7, with 7 bases lining up with TRBD1. The germline CDR1 and CDR2 sequences are MNHNY and SVGAGI (reference sequence). This CDR3 contains 15 residues. J gave up 3 bases and V 0 bases, and 5 bases lay outside the gene matches. The CDR3 nucleotides are TGTGCCAGCAGTTACTCGAGGGACAGCATCTACGAGCAGTACTTC. Protein: CASSYSRDSIYEQYF.

The chain carries TRBV29-1 and TRBJ2-2; D is unclear. The CDR3 spans 11 residues. Germline V lookup: CDR1 SQVTM, CDR2 ANQGSEA. Trimming cost V 4 bases and J 6 bases, with 6 bases left between them. CDR3 nucleotides: TGCAGCGTTGGGGGTGCCGGGGAGCTGTTTTTT. Translated: CSVGGAGELFF.

CDR3: CAWSRLHEDTQYF. The DNA for the CDR3 is TGTGCCTGGAGTAGACTCCATGAGGATACGCAGTATTTT. The V and J genes are TRBV30 and TRBJ2-3, with unresolved D. Trimming stripped 2 bases from V and 6 bases from J, with 12 bases between. Germline V CDR1 and CDR2: GTSNPN, SVGIG (reference sequence). The CDR3 has 13 residues.

V usage is TRBV9 and J usage is TRBJ2-1, with 11 bases identical to TRBD2. Germline lookup yields CDR1 SGDLS and CDR2 YYNGEE. Trimming took 0 bases from V and 8 from J; bases not matched to a gene: 10. CDR3 length: 17 residues. CDR3 loop: CASSVGVAGGSMDEQFF. The CDR3 region has the DNA TGTGCCAGCAGCGTAGGGGTAGCGGGAGGGTCTATGGATGAGCAGTTCTTC.

This clone was counted between two and nine times. CDR3 sequence: CASSLVAGYTGELFF. In DNA form, the CDR3 reads TGTGCCAGCAGCTTAGTTGCGGGGTACACCGGGGAGCTGTTTTTT. V usage is TRBV7-9 and J usage is TRBJ2-2, with D possibly TRBD2 on 6 matching bases. With 1 base removed from V and 3 bases from J, the gap between germline ends came to 9 bases. This CDR3 is built from 15 residues. Per the germline V gene, CDR1 is SEHNR and CDR2 is FQNEAQ (reference sequence). Full variable domain (outside the CDR3, taken from reference TRBV7-9 and TRBJ2-2): DTGVSQNPRHKITKRGQNVTFRCDPISEHNRLYWYRQTLGQGPEFLTYFQNEAQLEKSRLLSDRFSAERPKGSFSTLEIQRTEQGDSAMYLCASSLVAGYTGELFFGEGSRLTVL.

The V gene is TRBV10-3, the J gene TRBJ2-7; a weak D match, TRBD2 (6 bases). CDR1 and CDR2 (germline): ENHRY, SYGVKD. This CDR3 spans 14 amino acids. Trimming took off 6 bases at V and 0 bases at J, with 12 bases between the two ends. CDR3 sequence (DNA): TGTGCCATCAGGGTTGACGGGAGCTCCTACGAGCAGTACTTC. Amino acid sequence: CAIRVDGSSYEQYF.

The chain is built from TRBV6-5 and TRBJ2-2, with unresolved D. V dropped 3 bases and J dropped 5 bases, with 7 bases sitting between them. Germline V gene sequence: CDR1 MNHEY, CDR2 SVGAGI. The CDR3 has 13 amino acids. Here the CDR3 reads CASSYGVTGELFF. The DNA of the CDR3 is TGTGCCAGCAGTTATGGTGTTACCGGGGAGCTGTTTTTT.

V and J are TRBV30 and TRBJ1-4; D is perhaps TRBD1 (5 bases). The germline V and J ends were trimmed by 1 base and 3 bases, with 12 bases remaining between them. The germline gives CDR1 GTSNPN, CDR2 SVGIG (reference sequence). This CDR3 spans 15 amino acids. This chain's CDR3 is CAWSEVGVPNEKLFF. The CDR3 DNA reads TGTGCCTGGAGTGAAGTGGGGGTGCCTAATGAAAAACTGTTTTTT.

Notes on this clone: At the DNA level, this CDR3 is encoded by other sequences in the same sample as well. This chain joins TRBV5-1 and TRBJ1-1; D gene unclear. Per the germline V gene, CDR1 is SGHRS and CDR2 is YFSETQ. This CDR3 is 13 amino acids long. V lost 0 bases to trimming and J lost 3 bases, with 6 bases between them. As DNA, the CDR3 is TGCGCCAGCAGCTTGGCCGGGGACACTGAAGCTTTCTTT. It yields the protein CASSLAGDTEAFF.

The chain recombines TRBV5-1 with TRBJ2-7; 7 positions match TRBD2. The germline V gene encodes CDR1 SGHRS and CDR2 YFSETQ. Germline trimming cut 4 bases from V and 1 base from J; bases unmatched to any gene: 5. The CDR3 totals 14 residues. CDR3 in amino acids: CASSPGSGSYEQYF. The CDR3 DNA sequence: TGCGCCAGCAGCCCTGGTAGCGGGTCCTACGAGCAGTACTTC.

This clone was recorded only once. The chain recombines TRBV4-1 with TRBJ2-2; TRBD2 aligns across 11 bases. Losses at the gene ends were 4 bases for V and 3 bases for J; bases not matched to a gene: 7. From germline, CDR1 is MGHRA and CDR2 YSYEKL. The CDR3 has 17 residues. The CDR3 DNA follows: TGCGCCAGCAGCCCGTTCGGGACTAGCGGATACACCGGGGAGCTGTTTTTT. Residues: CASSPFGTSGYTGELFF.

The chain combines TRBV14 with TRBJ2-1; D is undetermined. Germline values: CDR1 SGHDN, CDR2 FVKESK. The CDR3 sequence is 15 residues long. V lost 2 bases and J lost 0, with 8 bases in between. DNA of the CDR3: TGTGCCAGCAGCCAACGCCGGAGCTCCTACAATGAGCAGTTCTTC. Its protein product is CASSQRRSSYNEQFF.

This clone was seen just once. V gene TRBV5-1 combines with J gene TRBJ2-5, with a possible D match to TRBD2 (6 bases). Germline V gene sequence: CDR1 SGHRS, CDR2 YFSETQ. There are 14 residues in the CDR3. Trimming shortened V by 3 bases and J by 11 bases, and 20 bases separated the two germline ends. CDR3 region: CASSSGPATGEQYF. The CDR3 DNA sequence: TGCGCCAGCAGCTCGGGACCCGCCACGGGGGAGCAGTACTTC.

The rearrangement links TRBV5-1 to TRBJ1-2; no definite D call. Trimming took 3 bases from V and 4 from J, leaving 10 bases between them. CDR1 and CDR2 from the germline V gene are SGHRS and YFSETQ. The CDR3 runs to 13 residues. The CDR3 DNA sequence: TGCGCCAGCAGCTCGGGTAATCTCTATGGCTACACCTTC. It specifies CASSSGNLYGYTF.

The CDR3 region is CASSPRTLPNTEAFF. In nucleotides, the CDR3 is TGTGCCAGCTCACCTCGGACACTTCCGAACACTGAAGCTTTCTTT. The chain couples TRBV18 to TRBJ1-1, with TRBD1 as a possible D gene (5 bases). There are 15 residues in the CDR3. CDR1 and CDR2 from the germline V gene are KGHSH and LQKENI. Trimming took off 3 bases at V and 1 base at J, with 12 bases between the two ends.

The rearrangement links TRBV30 to TRBJ1-1; possibly TRBD1 for D (5 bases). In germline, CDR1 is GTSNPN, CDR2 SVGIG (reference sequence). CDR3 size: 14 residues. V dropped 0 bases and J dropped 4 bases, with 12 bases sitting between them. For the CDR3, the DNA is TGTGCCTGGAGTGTGGGAGGGGAAGGCACTGAAGCTTTCTTT. This codes for CAWSVGGEGTEAFF.

CDR3 in amino acids: CASSGDRGSNTEAFF. The CDR3 DNA sequence: TGTGCCAGCTCAGGGGACAGGGGTAGCAACACTGAAGCTTTCTTT. The chain combines TRBV18 with TRBJ1-1; 10 bases align to TRBD1. Germline lookup yields CDR1 KGHSH and CDR2 LQKENI. The CDR3 contains 15 residues. With V trimmed by 5 bases and J by 2 bases, 5 bases remained unmatched. Drawing the rest from reference TRBV18 and TRBJ1-1, the complete variable domain is NAGVMQNPRHLVRRRGQEARLRCSPMKGHSHVYWYRQLPEEGLKFMVYLQKENIIDESGMPKERFSAEFPKEGPSILRIQQVVRGDSAAYFCASSGDRGSNTEAFFGQGTRLTVV.

The rearrangement uses TRBV19 and TRBJ2-2; D gene uncertain. In germline, CDR1 is LNHDA, CDR2 SQIVND (reference sequence). There are 14 residues in the CDR3. V gave up 2 bases and J gave up 5 bases, with 9 bases separating them. The chain's CDR3 is CASSISRWTGELFF. The CDR3 DNA sequence: TGTGCCAGTAGTATATCCAGATGGACCGGGGAGCTGTTTTTT.

The V call is TRBV29-1, the J call TRBJ2-7, with 7 nucleotides matching TRBD1. Germline CDR1 and CDR2: SQVTM and ANQGSEA. V lost 5 bases and J lost 2; bases outside the gene matches: 3. The CDR3 length is 12 residues. This CDR3 is CSVRDSTYEQYF. CDR3 bases: TGCAGCGTTAGGGACAGCACCTACGAGCAGTACTTC.

This chain joins TRBV6-6 and TRBJ2-7; D is ambiguous. This CDR3 has 11 amino acids. Germline V gene lookup returns CDR1 MNHNY and CDR2 SVGAGI (reference sequence). Deletions cut 8 bases from V and 3 bases from J, with 8 bases between. The CDR3 coding sequence is TGTGCCAGCCAGGCAGACTACGAGCAGTACTTC. This encodes CASQADYEQYF.

This rearrangement joins TRBV28 to TRBJ1-1; no definite D call. The length of the CDR3 is 12 residues. Trimming left V 5 bases short and J 7 bases short, with 11 bases between. Germline V lookup: CDR1 MDHEN, CDR2 SYDVKM. CDR3 amino acids: CASSPQQDEAFF. The CDR3 DNA is TGTGCCAGCAGTCCCCAGCAGGATGAAGCTTTCTTT.

The V and J genes are TRBV11-2 and TRBJ1-1, with D possibly being TRBD1 (6 bases). V dropped 5 bases and J dropped 5 bases, with 12 bases sitting between them. The length of the CDR3 is 13 residues. Germline CDR1 SGHAT, CDR2 FQNNGV. CDR3 sequence (DNA): TGTGCCAGCAGCCCCAGGGGTAGGACTGAAGCTTTCTTT. The encoded protein is CASSPRGRTEAFF.

This chain uses TRBV27 with TRBJ1-4; maybe TRBD1 (5 bases). Trimming left V 5 bases short and J 8 bases short, with 15 bases between. The CDR3 loop spans 14 amino acids. Germline CDR1 and CDR2: MNHEY and SMNVEV (reference sequence). The CDR3 bases are TGTGCCAGCAGTCGAACAGGATTAGTCGAAAAACTGTTTTTT. Encoded protein: CASSRTGLVEKLFF.

The V and J genes are TRBV5-6 and TRBJ1-5, with no clear D. Germline V gene data show CDR1 as SGHDT and CDR2 as YYEEEE. V gave up 0 bases and J gave up 2 bases, with 9 bases separating them. The CDR3 has 15 amino acids. CDR3 sequence: CASSLDGSGNQPQHF. The CDR3, as DNA: TGTGCCAGCAGCTTGGATGGGAGTGGCAATCAGCCCCAGCATTTT.

Here the CDR3 reads CASSLEGSGYNEQFF. The CDR3, as DNA: TGTGCCAGCAGCTTAGAAGGGTCGGGGTACAATGAGCAGTTCTTC. V is TRBV13 and J is TRBJ2-1; the D gene is possibly TRBD2 (5 bases). V was pared by 1 base and J by 4 bases, with 11 bases between. The CDR3 sequence is 15 residues long. Germline V gene sequence: CDR1 PRHDT, CDR2 FYEKMQ (reference sequence).

CDR3 protein: CASSQTGVGTEAFF. In DNA, the CDR3 is TGTGCCAGCAGCCAGACAGGGGTGGGCACTGAAGCTTTCTTT. The gene calls are TRBV6-5 and TRBJ1-1; 8 bases map to TRBD1. The germline gives CDR1 MNHEY, CDR2 SVGAGI. The length of the CDR3 is 14 residues. V lost 6 bases, J lost 4 bases, and 7 bases stayed unmatched.

Details on this clone: One end of the junction is discordant with germline, which a read error may explain. The chain carries TRBV7-7 and TRBJ2-1, with D possibly TRBD2 on 6 matching bases. The germline CDR1 and CDR2 sequences are SSHAT and FNYEAQ (reference sequence). This CDR3 is 15 amino acids long. CDR3 sequence reads: CASSFLGSRGDEQFF. CDR3 nucleotides: TGTGCTAGCAGCTTTTTGGGTTCGCGGGGCGATGAGCAGTTCTTC.

The chain has TRBV28 and TRBJ2-5; 9 bases agree with TRBD1. The junction had 6 bases not matched to a gene; V was cut back by 5 bases and J by 14 bases. The CDR3 is 11 residues long. The germline CDR1 and CDR2 sequences are MDHEN and SYDVKM. CDR3 sequence: CASSVGQGPYF. The CDR3 DNA reads as TGTGCCAGCAGTGTGGGACAGGGTCCCTACTTC.

This chain links TRBV6-5 with TRBJ2-5, with D maybe TRBD2 (6 bases). V was shortened by 4 bases and J by 7 bases, with 13 bases between the two germline ends. CDR1 is MNHEY and CDR2 is SVGAGI in the germline V gene. This CDR3 region has 13 residues. The CDR3, as DNA: TGTGCCAGCAGTTGGACTGCCGGGGGGACCCAGTACTTC. Amino acids: CASSWTAGGTQYF.